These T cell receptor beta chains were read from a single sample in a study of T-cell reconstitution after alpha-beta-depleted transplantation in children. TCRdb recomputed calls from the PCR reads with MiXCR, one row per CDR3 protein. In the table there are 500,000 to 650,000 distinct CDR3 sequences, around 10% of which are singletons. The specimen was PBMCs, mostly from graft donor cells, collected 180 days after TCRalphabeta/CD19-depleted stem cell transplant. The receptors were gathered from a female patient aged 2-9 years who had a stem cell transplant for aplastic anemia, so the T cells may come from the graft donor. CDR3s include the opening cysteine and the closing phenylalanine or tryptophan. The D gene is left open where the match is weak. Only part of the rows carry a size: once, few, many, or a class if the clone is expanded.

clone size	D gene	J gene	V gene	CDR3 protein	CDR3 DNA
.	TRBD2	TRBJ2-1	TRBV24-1	CATSSSKSSGPNEQFF	TGTGCCACCAGCTCCTCAAAATCTAGCGGACCCAATGAGCAGTTCTTC
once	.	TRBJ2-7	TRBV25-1	CASTSSPLEQYF	TGTGCCAGCACCTCCTCCCCCCTCGAGCAGTACTTC
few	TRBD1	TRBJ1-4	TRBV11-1	CASSLDPGQGTANEKLFF	TGTGCCAGCAGCTTGGATCCCGGACAGGGAACGGCTAATGAAAAACTGTTTTTT
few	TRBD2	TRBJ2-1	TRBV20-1	CSARGWSGNANEQFF	TGCAGTGCTAGAGGGTGGAGCGGGAATGCGAATGAGCAGTTCTTC
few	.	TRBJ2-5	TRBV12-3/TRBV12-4	CASSLGQGYQETQYF	TGTGCCAGCAGTTTGGGGCAGGGCTACCAAGAGACCCAGTACTTC
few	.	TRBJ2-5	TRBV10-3	CAISELATGLRGETQYF	TGTGCCATCAGTGAGTTGGCAACGGGACTCCGGGGAGAGACCCAGTACTTC
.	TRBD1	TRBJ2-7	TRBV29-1	CSAGTASFEQYF	TGCAGCGCGGGGACAGCGTCCTTCGAGCAGTACTTC
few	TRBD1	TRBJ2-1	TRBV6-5	CASSYSIVEGAHEQFF	TGTGCCAGCAGTTACTCGATAGTTGAGGGGGCCCATGAGCAGTTCTTC
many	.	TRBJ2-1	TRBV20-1	CSAREGGNEQFF	TGCAGTGCTAGAGAGGGAGGCAATGAGCAGTTCTTC
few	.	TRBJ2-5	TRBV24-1	CATSEAGTSVGETQYF	TGTGCCACCAGTGAAGCCGGGACTTCGGTGGGAGAGACCCAGTACTTC
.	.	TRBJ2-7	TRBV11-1	CASSPPPVPGIYRLTFGEQYF	TGTGCCAGCAGCCCGCCCCCGGTGCCGGGAATTTACCGCCTGACCTTTGGGGAGCAGTACTTC
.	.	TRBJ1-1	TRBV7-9	CASLSPPGGLGNTEAFF	TGTGCCAGCTTATCTCCTCCGGGCGGGTTGGGGAACACTGAAGCTTTCTTT
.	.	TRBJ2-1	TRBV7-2	CASSYYEAGEQFF	TGTGCCAGCAGCTACTACGAAGCTGGGGAGCAGTTCTTC
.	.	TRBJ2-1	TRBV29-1	CSVKTIRSSYNEQFF	TGCAGCGTTAAAACGATCAGGAGCTCCTACAATGAGCAGTTCTTC
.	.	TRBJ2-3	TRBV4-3	CASSQEGYEDTQYF	TGCGCCAGCAGCCAAGAGGGGTATGAAGATACGCAGTATTTT
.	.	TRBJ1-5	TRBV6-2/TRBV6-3	CASSQISNQPQHF	TGTGCCAGCAGTCAGATTAGCAATCAGCCCCAGCATTTT
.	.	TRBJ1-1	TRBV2	CASSGGITEASF	TGTGCCAGCAGTGGAGGGATAACTGAAGCTTCCTTT
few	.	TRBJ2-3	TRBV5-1	CASRGDPGSRTDTQYF	TGCGCCAGCAGGGGGGATCCGGGTTCTCGCACAGATACGCAGTATTTT
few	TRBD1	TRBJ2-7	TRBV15	CATSREGTGSYEQYF	TGTGCCACCAGCAGAGAAGGGACAGGTTCTTACGAGCAGTACTTC
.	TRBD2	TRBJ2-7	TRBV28	CASSHDLAGGAYEQYF	TGTGCCAGCAGTCACGATCTAGCGGGAGGGGCCTACGAGCAGTACTTC
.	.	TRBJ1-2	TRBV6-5	CAIRGFNYGYTF	TGTGCCATTCGGGGCTTTAACTATGGCTACACCTTC
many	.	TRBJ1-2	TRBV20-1	CSADGRADYGYTF	TGCAGTGCGGATGGGAGGGCGGACTATGGCTACACCTTC
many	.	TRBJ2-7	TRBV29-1	CSVGGEQEYF	TGCAGCGTTGGGGGGGAACAGGAGTACTTC
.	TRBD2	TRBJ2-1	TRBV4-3	CASSQGTSVYNEQFF	TGCGCCAGCAGCCAAGGGACTAGCGTCTACAATGAGCAGTTCTTC
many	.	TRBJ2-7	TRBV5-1	CASSWRDGSYEQYF	TGCGCCAGCAGCTGGAGGGACGGCTCCTACGAGCAGTACTTC
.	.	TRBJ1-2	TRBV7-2	CASSPHGRDYGYTF	TGTGCCAGCAGCCCCCACGGCCGAGATTATGGCTACACCTTC
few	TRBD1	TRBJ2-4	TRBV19	CASSIPKTGRAKNIQYF	TGTGCCAGTAGTATCCCCAAGACAGGGCGAGCCAAAAACATTCAGTACTTC
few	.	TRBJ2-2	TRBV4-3	CASSQDFRIGVGGELFF	TGCGCCAGCAGCCAAGATTTCCGGATAGGGGTGGGCGGGGAGCTGTTTTTT
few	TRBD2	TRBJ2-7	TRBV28	CASRVTSGGSYEQYF	TGTGCCAGCAGGGTGACTAGCGGGGGGTCCTACGAGCAGTACTTC
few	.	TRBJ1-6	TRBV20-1	CSARAQGSSYNSPLHF	TGCAGTGCTAGAGCCCAAGGGTCCTCCTATAATTCACCCCTCCACTTT
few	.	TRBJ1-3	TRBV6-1	CASSRGTVSGNTIYF	TGTGCCAGCAGTCGCGGGACGGTCTCTGGAAACACCATATATTTT
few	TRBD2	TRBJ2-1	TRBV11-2	CASSLNSGRVFF	TGTGCCAGCAGCTTGAATAGCGGGAGGGTGTTCTTC
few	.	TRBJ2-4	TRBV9	CASSGSGNIQYF	TGTGCCAGCAGCGGCAGCGGAAACATTCAGTACTTC
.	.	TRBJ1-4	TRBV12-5	CATTRDVANEKLFF	TGTGCTACGACGAGGGACGTTGCTAATGAAAAACTGTTTTTT
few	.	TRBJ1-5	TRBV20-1	CSASWGQSNQPQHF	TGCAGTGCTTCGTGGGGGCAGAGCAATCAGCCCCAGCATTTT
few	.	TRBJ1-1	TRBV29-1	CSVGSWGVNTEAFF	TGCAGCGTGGGGTCGTGGGGGGTCAACACTGAAGCTTTCTTT
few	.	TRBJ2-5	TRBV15	CATSRVGRGEETQYF	TGTGCCACCAGCAGAGTCGGCAGGGGGGAAGAGACCCAGTACTTC
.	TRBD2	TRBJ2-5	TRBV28	CASSLREGIVVQETQYF	TGTGCCAGCAGTCTTCGGGAGGGGATTGTTGTGCAAGAGACCCAGTACTTC
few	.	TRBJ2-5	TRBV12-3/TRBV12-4	CASSYYRAADQETQYF	TGTGCCAGCAGTTACTACCGGGCCGCCGACCAAGAGACCCAGTACTTC
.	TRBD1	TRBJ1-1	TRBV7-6	CASSSDRVEAEAFF	TGTGCCAGCAGCTCCGACAGGGTGGAGGCTGAAGCTTTCTTT
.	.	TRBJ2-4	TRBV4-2	CASSQVKRGSVAKNIQYF	TGTGCCAGCAGCCAAGTCAAAAGGGGCTCTGTGGCCAAAAACATTCAGTACTTC
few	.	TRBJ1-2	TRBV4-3	CASSQDGVSPYGYTF	TGCGCCAGCAGCCAAGATGGTGTCTCCCCCTATGGCTACACCTTC
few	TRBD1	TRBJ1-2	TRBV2	CASSGLRPGGEGGYTF	TGTGCCAGCAGTGGACTAAGACCAGGGGGCGAAGGTGGCTACACCTTC
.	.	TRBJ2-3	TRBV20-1	CSARLGASTDTQYF	TGCAGTGCTAGGTTAGGAGCCAGCACAGATACGCAGTATTTT
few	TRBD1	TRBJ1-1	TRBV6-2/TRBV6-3	CASSGQGRTEAFF	TGTGCCAGCAGTGGACAGGGGAGGACTGAAGCTTTCTTT
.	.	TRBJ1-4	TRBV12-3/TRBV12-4	CASSSGVFEKLFF	TGTGCCAGCAGTTCAGGGGTTTTTGAAAAACTGTTTTTT
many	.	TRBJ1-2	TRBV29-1	CSVEDRRDTYGYTF	TGCAGCGTTGAAGATCGGCGGGACACCTATGGCTACACCTTC
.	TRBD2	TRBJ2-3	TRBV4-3	CASSDYNTQREGQDF	TGCGCCAGCAGCGATTACAACACCCAGCGGGAGGGCCAGGATTTT
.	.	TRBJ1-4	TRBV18	CASSPDSLTNEKLFF	TGTGCCAGCTCGCCAGACAGTCTCACTAATGAAAAACTGTTTTTT
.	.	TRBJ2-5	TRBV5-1	CASSLESLMGETQYF	TGCGCCAGCAGCTTGGAATCCCTGATGGGGGAGACCCAGTACTTC
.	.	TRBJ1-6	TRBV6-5	CASSYEGRNSPLHF	TGTGCCAGCAGTTACGAGGGGCGGAATTCACCCCTCCACTTT